Listed below are T cell receptor beta chains from one sample, sequenced in a study of cytomegalovirus exposure and HLA in healthy donors. Profiled with immunoSEQ multiplex PCR; TCRdb holds only in-frame clones, not every one. The sample lists 120,000 or so clones, around 79% occurring once. The sequenced sample consisted of PBMCs. Every receptor here comes from a woman between 40 and 50 years old in good health and CMV-seronegative. The CDR3 runs from the conserved cysteine through the conserved F or W. A D gene is named only where the DNA matches it firmly. Clone size is not always given. Where it is, it says once, few, many or a class for expanded clones.

J	V	D	size	DNA	CDR3
TRBJ2-2	TRBV7-9	TRBD1	-	TGTGCCAGCCGTCCTCCCGGGACAGGGGGCACCGGGGAGCTGTTTTTT	CASRPPGTGGTGELFF
TRBJ2-1	TRBV9	-	-	TGTGCCAGCAGCGTAGACAGCCCCAATGAGCAGTTCTTC	CASSVDSPNEQFF
TRBJ2-1	TRBV19	-	-	TGTGCCAGTAGTATAGGGGGGAGGTCCTACAATGAGCAGTTCTTC	CASSIGGRSYNEQFF
TRBJ2-1	TRBV5-4	TRBD2	-	TGTGCCAGCAGCTTGGGGGCCGGGAGGCACAATGAGCAGTTCTTC	CASSLGAGRHNEQFF
TRBJ2-5	TRBV5-4	TRBD1	few	TGTGCCAGCAGCCATCAAGACAGGGCAGAGACCCAGTACTTC	CASSHQDRAETQYF
TRBJ2-1	TRBV2	TRBD2	-	TGTGCCAGCTGCGGGACTAGCGGTTACAATGAGCAGTTCTTC	CASCGTSGYNEQFF
TRBJ2-1	TRBV2	TRBD1	-	TGTGCCAGCAGGGGACAGGGGACGGATGAGCAGTTCTTC	CASRGQGTDEQFF
TRBJ2-5	TRBV18	TRBD1	few	TGTGCCAGCTCACCACCGGGGACAGTGAGGGAGCAGTACTTC	CASSPPGTVREQYF
TRBJ1-2	TRBV27	TRBD1	-	TGTGCCAGCAGTTCTCCGGGACAGGGGTCTATTGGCTACACCTTC	CASSSPGQGSIGYTF
TRBJ2-3	TRBV4-1	-	-	TGCGCCAGCAGCCAAGAACCTAGGAGCACAGATACGCAGTATTTT	CASSQEPRSTDTQYF
TRBJ2-5	TRBV27	TRBD2	-	TGTGCCAGCAGTCGCACTCTAGCGGGAGGGGAAGAGACCCAGTACTTC	CASSRTLAGGEETQYF
TRBJ1-4	TRBV29-1	TRBD1	once	TGCAGCGTTGAGGGGGGGACAGGGGGCGAAAAACTGTTTTTT	CSVEGGTGGEKLFF
TRBJ2-7	TRBV4-1	-	-	TGCGCCAGCAGCCAAGGGACAATCTCCTACGAGCAGTACTTC	CASSQGTISYEQYF
TRBJ1-2	TRBV19	TRBD1	-	TGTGCCAGTCAGACCCATGGGACAGGGATTTTTGGCTACACCTTC	CASQTHGTGIFGYTF
TRBJ1-2	TRBV18	-	-	TGTGCCAGCTCACCTTCCGAGTCTGGCTATGGCTACACCTTC	CASSPSESGYGYTF
TRBJ2-1	TRBV27	TRBD2	-	TGTGCCAGCAGTTTATTTGCTAGCGGGAATAATGAGCAGTTCTTC	CASSLFASGNNEQFF
TRBJ2-6	TRBV25-1	-	-	TGTGCCAGCAGTGACTATGGGGCCAACGTCCTGACTTTC	CASSDYGANVLTF
TRBJ2-1	TRBV10-3	TRBD2	few	TGTGCCATCAGTGAGTCGGTAGGCCTAGCGGGGAGCTCCTACAATGAGCAGTTCTTC	CAISESVGLAGSSYNEQFF
TRBJ2-2	TRBV6-5	TRBD2	-	TGTGCCAGCAGTACACTAGCGGGAGCGGGCGGGGAGCTGTTTTTT	CASSTLAGAGGELFF
TRBJ2-7	TRBV11-2	TRBD2	few	TGTGCCAGCAGCTTAGAGCCTAGCGGGACTAACGAGCAGTACTTC	CASSLEPSGTNEQYF
TRBJ2-2	TRBV11-3	-	-	TGTGCCAGCAGCTTACTCTTGAACACCGGGGAGCTGTTTTTT	CASSLLLNTGELFF
TRBJ2-5	TRBV7-9	-	-	TGTGCCAGCACCCTAGGATCACATGGAGAGACCCAGTACTTC	CASTLGSHGETQYF
TRBJ2-3	TRBV7-2	TRBD2	-	TGTGCCAGCAGGGAGGGACTAGCGGGACCAACAGATACGCAGTATTTT	CASREGLAGPTDTQYF
TRBJ2-1	TRBV7-2	-	-	TGTGCCAGCAGCTTTTTCAATCCCCCGGACAATGAGCAGTTCTTC	CASSFFNPPDNEQFF
TRBJ2-7	TRBV27	TRBD2	few	TGTGCCAGCAGTATTTCGGGACTAGCTACCTACGAGCAGTACTTC	CASSISGLATYEQYF
TRBJ1-5	TRBV28	TRBD1	-	TGTGCCAGCAGTGTCGGGACAGGGTATTCCAATCAGCCCCAGCATTTT	CASSVGTGYSNQPQHF
TRBJ2-7	TRBV28	-	-	TGTGCCAGCATTCCCCCCTCAGGGGTCCCCGGGCAGTACTTC	CASIPPSGVPGQYF
TRBJ2-1	TRBV30	-	-	TGTGCCTGGAGTGCGAAGCCAAACCTCAAGAAGAAGTTCTTC	CAWSAKPNLKKKFF
TRBJ2-7	TRBV25-1	TRBD1	-	TGTGCCAGCACCCTGACAGGGAACGAGCAGTACTTC	CASTLTGNEQYF
TRBJ2-7	TRBV11-2	-	-	TGTGCCAGCAGCTTAGCCGGGAGCCTAACCTACGAGCAGTACTTC	CASSLAGSLTYEQYF
TRBJ1-2	TRBV6-6	-	-	TGTGCCAGCAGTACCGGAGGGGCCAGCCATGGCTACACCTTC	CASSTGGASHGYTF
TRBJ2-1	TRBV7-9	TRBD1	-	TGTGCCAGCAGCTCCGTTCGGGACAGGGCCGTCGCGGAGCAGTTCTTC	CASSSVRDRAVAEQFF
TRBJ2-7	TRBV4-2	TRBD2	-	TGTGCCAGCAGCCAAGGTTTTACTAGCGGAGTCTCCTACGAGCAGTACTTC	CASSQGFTSGVSYEQYF
TRBJ2-5	TRBV19	TRBD1	few	TGTGCCAGTAGTATAGATGGGGACAGGGAAGAGACCCAGTACTTC	CASSIDGDREETQYF
TRBJ2-1	TRBV10-3	TRBD2	-	TGTGCCATCAGGAGAACTAGCGGGGGTTACTCCTACAATGAGCAGTTCTTC	CAIRRTSGGYSYNEQFF
TRBJ2-2	TRBV7-6	-	once	TGTGCCAGCAGCTTAGGAAGTAGACACGGGGAGCTGTTTTTT	CASSLGSRHGELFF
TRBJ2-3	TRBV18	-	few	TGTGCCAGCTCACCATCGGGCACAGATACGCAGTATTTT	CASSPSGTDTQYF
TRBJ1-5	TRBV2	-	-	TGTGCCAGCAGTGAAGCCCCCGCGGGTACAATCCAGCCCCAGCATTTT	CASSEAPAGTIQPQHF
TRBJ2-6	TRBV7-2	TRBD1	-	TGTGCCAGCAGCCCCCAAAGGCAGGGGGCAGGTGGGGCCAACGGCCTGACTTTC	CASSPQRQGAGGANGLTF
TRBJ2-5	TRBV10-2	-	few	TGCGCCAGCAGTGAGATCGCGGGGGAGACCCAGTACTTC	CASSEIAGETQYF
TRBJ1-4	TRBV4-1	-	-	TGCGCCAGCACTCAGGAACCGGCAACTAATGAAAAACTGTTTTTT	CASTQEPATNEKLFF
TRBJ2-3	TRBV10-2	TRBD1	-	TGCGCCAGCAGTGTGGGACAGGGGGCAGATACGCAGTATTTT	CASSVGQGADTQYF
TRBJ2-7	TRBV28	TRBD2	-	TGTGCCAGCAGGAGCGGGGGTTCGACAGTCGAGCAGTACTTC	CASRSGGSTVEQYF
TRBJ2-1	TRBV4-2	TRBD1	-	TGTGCCAGCAGCCTTGGGACAGGGGGGAACAATGAGCAGTTCTTC	CASSLGTGGNNEQFF
TRBJ2-2	TRBV6-6	-	-	TGTGCCAGCAGCTACGGCAGGCCGAACACCGGGGAGCTGTTTTTT	CASSYGRPNTGELFF
TRBJ1-1	TRBV11-2	-	-	TGTGCCAGCAGCTTCACAGAGAACACTGAAGCTTTCTTT	CASSFTENTEAFF
TRBJ1-6	TRBV7-9	-	few	TGTTCCAGCAGCTTATCGGAGGGCGCATCGAGCTCCTATAATTCACCCCTCCACTTT	CSSSLSEGASSSYNSPLHF
TRBJ2-7	TRBV6-6	TRBD2	-	TGTGCCAGCAGTTCCGGACTAGCGGGAGTTGCCGAGCAGTACTTC	CASSSGLAGVAEQYF
TRBJ2-7	TRBV28	-	-	TGTGCCAGCACCCGCCCGAGCTCCTACGAGCAGTACTTC	CASTRPSSYEQYF
TRBJ2-1	TRBV5-1	-	few	TGCGCCAGCAGACCCGGGACTCCTTTGGGCAATGAGCAGTTCTTC	CASRPGTPLGNEQFF
TRBJ2-1	TRBV11-2	TRBD1	-	TGTGCCAGCAGCCCATATCCGACAGGGAGCTCCTACAATGAGCAGTTCTTC	CASSPYPTGSSYNEQFF
TRBJ2-5	TRBV28	TRBD1	-	TGTGCCAGCAGTTCTGCCGGGACAGGGCAAGAGACCCAGTACTTC	CASSSAGTGQETQYF
TRBJ2-7	TRBV7-2	TRBD2	few	TGTGCCAGCAGCGCGGGGACTAGCGGGAGCTACGAGCAGTACTTC	CASSAGTSGSYEQYF